Given below is one TCR beta chain in context. A few counts support this clonotype. Its antigen target is currently unknown. There are no base qualities to consult, and no much larger clone falls within one base. The data stem from a study of T-cell reconstitution after alpha-beta-depleted transplantation in children (dated by TCRdb to the mid-2010s). Looking at the study overall: Using TCR repertoire profiling, the study followed T-cell immune reconstitution in a quantitative way in children after TCRalphabeta/CD19-depleted allogeneic hematopoietic cell transplantation.

The library was produced with PCR. The listed sequencing device is Illumina HiSeq 2500. TCR libraries were prepared with molecular barcoding, using unique molecular identifiers to normalize TCRbeta repertoire quantification. TCRdb took the public reads, trimmed them with fastp at Q25, ran MiXCR for clone calling and kept in-frame beta chains. Rows merge per CDR3 protein into single entries with the most common DNA and genes. This sample is represented by 250,000 to 300,000 distinct CDR3 sequences; around 9.6% of them were singletons. The ten largest account for roughly a tenth of the sample. The V and J ends are trimmed by 5 bases and 5 bases, leaving 26 bases between them. Reading from cysteine to phenylalanine, the CDR3 counts 18 amino acids. Solely the CDR3 DNA is kept, with 54 bases framed from the first base. From a lookup of the germline V gene, CDR1 and CDR2 are SGHAT and FQNNGV.

The clonotype originates from a human donor who donated a stem cell graft to a child with SCID. The specimen was PBMCs from the stem cell graft donor, collected from the stem cell graft. The rearrangement joined TRBV11-2 to TRBJ2-3; the D call could be TRBD1 or TRBD2, with each sharing 7 bases. The DNA sequence follows: TGTGCCAGCAGCCTCCATCCCGCCAGGGGGGGTAACCTAGATACGCAGTATTTT. Its product reads: CASSLHPARGGNLDTQYF.